The clone carrying this T cell receptor beta chain has just one count. What it binds is unknown. The assay was carried out at the deep level. Method: immunoSEQ multiplex PCR; TCRdb's copy keeps in-frame clones and lacks some. The sample lists some 2 million clones; approximately 95% were seen once. CDR1 SGHRS and CDR2 YFSETQ come from the germline V gene. The CDR3 spans 13 residues. V gave up 5 bases and J gave up 7 bases; unmatched junction bases: 6. The data belong to a study of shared clonotypes between healthy human individuals. Findings of the study overall: An expected dependence of interdonor clonotype sharing on sequencing depth was noted.

The sequenced sample was naive CD4+ T cells sorted from blood. Subset indicated: CD45RA+ positively selected. The chain couples TRBV5-1 to TRBJ2-1; 7 bases map to TRBD2. This sequence was found in a man aged 18 to 30 in good health. CDR3 sequence (DNA): TGCGCCAGCAGGAGACTAGCAGGGAATGAGCAGTTCTTC. Translation: CASRRLAGNEQFF.